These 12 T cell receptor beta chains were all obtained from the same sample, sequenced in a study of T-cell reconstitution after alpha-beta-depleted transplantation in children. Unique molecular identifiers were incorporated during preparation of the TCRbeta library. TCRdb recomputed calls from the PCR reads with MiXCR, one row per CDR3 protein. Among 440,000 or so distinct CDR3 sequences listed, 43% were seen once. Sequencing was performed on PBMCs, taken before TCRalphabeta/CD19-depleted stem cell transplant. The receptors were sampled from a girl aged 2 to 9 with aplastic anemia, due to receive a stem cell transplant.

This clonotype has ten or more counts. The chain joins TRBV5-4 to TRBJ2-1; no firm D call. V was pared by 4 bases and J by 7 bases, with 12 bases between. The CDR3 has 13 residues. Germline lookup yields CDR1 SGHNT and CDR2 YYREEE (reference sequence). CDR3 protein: CASSPRGKNEQFF. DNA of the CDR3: TGTGCCAGCAGCCCTCGTGGGAAGAATGAGCAGTTCTTC. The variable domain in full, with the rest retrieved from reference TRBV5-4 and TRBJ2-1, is ETGVTQSPTHLIKTRGQQVTLRCSSQSGHNTVSWYQQALGQGPQFIFQYYREEENGRGNFPPRFSGLQFPNYSSELNVNALELDDSALYLCASSPRGKNEQFFGPGTRLTVL.

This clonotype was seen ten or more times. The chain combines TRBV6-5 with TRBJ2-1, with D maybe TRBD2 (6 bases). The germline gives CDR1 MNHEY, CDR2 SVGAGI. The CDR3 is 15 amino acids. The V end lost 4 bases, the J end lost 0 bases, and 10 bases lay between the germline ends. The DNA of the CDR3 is TGTGCCAGCAGTTCTAGCGCTAGCTCCTACAATGAGCAGTTCTTC. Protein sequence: CASSSSASSYNEQFF.

The CDR3 DNA follows: TGTGCCAGCAGCTTGACAGGGGGCGCGGACACTGAAGCTTTCTTT. It is translated as CASSLTGGADTEAFF. V usage is TRBV5-5 and J usage is TRBJ1-1, with 9 bases matching TRBD1. This CDR3 region has 15 residues. V was pared by 1 base and J by 3 bases, with 4 bases of the junction left unmatched. The germline CDR1 and CDR2 sequences are SGHKS and YYEKEE (reference sequence).

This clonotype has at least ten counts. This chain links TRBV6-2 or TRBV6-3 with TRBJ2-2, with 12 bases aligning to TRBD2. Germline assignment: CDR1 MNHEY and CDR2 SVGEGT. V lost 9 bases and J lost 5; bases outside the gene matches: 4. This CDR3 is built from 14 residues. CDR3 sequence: CASRTSGITGELFF. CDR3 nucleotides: TGTGCCAGTCGGACTAGCGGGATTACCGGGGAGCTGTTTTTT.

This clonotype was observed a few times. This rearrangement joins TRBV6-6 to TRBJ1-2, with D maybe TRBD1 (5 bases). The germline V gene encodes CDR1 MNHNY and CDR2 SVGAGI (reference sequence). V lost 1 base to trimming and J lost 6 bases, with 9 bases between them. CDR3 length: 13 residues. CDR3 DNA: TGTGCCAGCAGTTACTATCAGGGCGATGGCTACACCTTC. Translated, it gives CASSYYQGDGYTF.

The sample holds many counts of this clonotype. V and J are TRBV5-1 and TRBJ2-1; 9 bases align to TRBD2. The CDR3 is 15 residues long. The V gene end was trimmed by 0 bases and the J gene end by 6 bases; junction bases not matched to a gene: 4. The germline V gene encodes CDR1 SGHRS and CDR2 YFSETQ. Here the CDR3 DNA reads TGCGCCAGCAGCTTGGTCCTAGCGGGGAGCAATGAGCAGTTCTTC. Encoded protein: CASSLVLAGSNEQFF.

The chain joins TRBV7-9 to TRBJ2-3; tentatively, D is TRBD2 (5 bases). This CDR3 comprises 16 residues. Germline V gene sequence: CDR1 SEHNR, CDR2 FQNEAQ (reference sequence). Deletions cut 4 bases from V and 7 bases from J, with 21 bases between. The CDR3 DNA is TGTGCCAGCAGCTCCCCGGTGGGGAGCGACCGACATACGCAGTATTTT. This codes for CASSSPVGSDRHTQYF.

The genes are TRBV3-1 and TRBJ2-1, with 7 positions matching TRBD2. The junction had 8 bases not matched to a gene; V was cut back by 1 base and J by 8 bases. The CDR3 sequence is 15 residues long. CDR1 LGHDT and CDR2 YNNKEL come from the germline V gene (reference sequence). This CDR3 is CASSQGRTSGHEQFF. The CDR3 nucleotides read TGTGCCAGCAGCCAAGGACGGACTAGTGGTCATGAGCAGTTCTTC.

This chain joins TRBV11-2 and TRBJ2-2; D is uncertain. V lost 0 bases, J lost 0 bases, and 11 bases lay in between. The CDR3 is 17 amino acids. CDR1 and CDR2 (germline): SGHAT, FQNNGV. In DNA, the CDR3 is TGTGCCAGCAGCTTAGATCAGATCGGAGCGAACACCGGGGAGCTGTTTTTT. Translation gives CASSLDQIGANTGELFF.

The CDR3 DNA reads TGCGCCAGCAGCTTGGCAAGGGATAGCGGCACAGATACGCAGTATTTT. Amino acid sequence: CASSLARDSGTDTQYF. This sequence joins TRBV5-1 and TRBJ2-3; tentatively, D is TRBD2 (5 bases). Germline V gives CDR1 SGHRS, CDR2 YFSETQ. Trimming stripped 0 bases from V and 1 base from J, with 12 bases between. This CDR3 is built from 16 residues.

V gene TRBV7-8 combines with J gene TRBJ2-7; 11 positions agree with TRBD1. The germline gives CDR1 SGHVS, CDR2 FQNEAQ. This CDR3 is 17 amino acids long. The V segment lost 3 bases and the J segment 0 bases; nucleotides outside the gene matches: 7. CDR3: CASSFSVGTGGSYEQYF. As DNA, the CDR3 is TGTGCCAGCAGCTTTAGTGTAGGGACAGGGGGCTCCTACGAGCAGTACTTC.

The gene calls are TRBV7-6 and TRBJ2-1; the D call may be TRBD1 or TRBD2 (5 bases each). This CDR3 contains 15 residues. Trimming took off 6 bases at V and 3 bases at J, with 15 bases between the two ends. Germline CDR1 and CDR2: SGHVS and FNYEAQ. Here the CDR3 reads CASRLTGTSYNEQFF. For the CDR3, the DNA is TGTGCCAGCAGGTTAACCGGGACCAGCTACAATGAGCAGTTCTTC.